A single sample gave rise to the 20 T cell receptor beta chains below, sequenced in a study of cytomegalovirus exposure and HLA in healthy donors. This PCR relied on a set of 60 Vbeta primers and 13 Jbeta primers. Sequencing was performed with immunoSEQ multiplex PCR; in TCRdb, only in-frame clones are kept and a portion is missing. The repertoire holds roughly 100,000 clones, with around 80% as singletons. Sequenced: PBMCs. The receptor set was obtained from a man aged 40-50 years in good health and CMV-seronegative.

The chain employs TRBV4-2 and TRBJ1-2; D is possibly TRBD1 (6 bases). Per the germline V gene, CDR1 is LGHNA and CDR2 is YNFKEQ. This CDR3 has 17 amino acids. V gave up 0 bases and J gave up 6 bases, with 20 bases separating them. The CDR3 reads CASSQDPVRGGANGYTF. The DNA for the CDR3 is TGTGCCAGCAGCCAAGATCCGGTTAGGGGGGGCGCGAATGGCTACACCTTC.

The chain recombines TRBV6-1 with TRBJ2-7; D remains ambiguous. Germline V CDR1 and CDR2: MNHNS, SASEGT. The CDR3 runs 14 residues. With 8 bases removed from V and 2 bases from J, the gap between germline ends came to 16 bases. CDR3 in amino acids: CASAQPLPAYEQYF. The DNA of the CDR3 is TGTGCCAGCGCACAGCCCCTACCCGCCTACGAGCAGTACTTC.

V usage is TRBV4-1 and J usage is TRBJ2-7; D is perhaps TRBD2 (7 bases). Germline V gene data show CDR1 as MGHRA and CDR2 as YSYEKL. The CDR3 spans 16 residues. Deletions cut 4 bases from V and 3 bases from J, with 19 bases between. The CDR3 loop is CASSLISGGGGYEQYF. The CDR3 DNA follows: TGCGCCAGCAGCCTTATCTCCGGCGGGGGCGGCTACGAGCAGTACTTC.

The V call is TRBV5-1, the J call TRBJ2-5, with TRBD2 matching over 8 bases. Germline lookup yields CDR1 SGHRS and CDR2 YFSETQ. The CDR3 spans 14 residues. Losses at the gene ends were 3 bases for V and 9 bases for J; bases not matched to a gene: 10. The CDR3 nucleotides are TGCGCCAGCAGCTCCACTAGCGGTGCAAGGGCCCAGTACTTC. Translated, it gives CASSSTSGARAQYF.

This sequence joins TRBV7-6 and TRBJ2-2; D may be TRBD1 (5 bases). The germline CDR1 and CDR2 sequences are SGHVS and FNYEAQ. This CDR3 comprises 15 residues. V dropped 1 base and J dropped 4 bases, with 10 bases sitting between them. CDR3 DNA sequence: TGTGCCAGCAGCTTAGGACAGTTTAGCACCGGGGAGCTGTTTTTT. This translates into CASSLGQFSTGELFF.

The gene calls are TRBV4-1 and TRBJ1-4; 7 bases map to TRBD1. V lost 3 bases to trimming and J lost 5 bases; unmatched junction nucleotides: 3. This CDR3 is 14 amino acids long. Germline CDR1 reads MGHRA; CDR2 reads YSYEKL. This CDR3 reads CASSQPGGNEKLFF. For the CDR3, the DNA is TGCGCCAGCAGCCAGCCAGGGGGAAATGAAAAACTGTTTTTT.

V and J are TRBV6-6 and TRBJ1-2; 8 bases map to TRBD1. This CDR3 has 15 amino acids. Trimming took 2 bases from V and 4 from J; bases not matched to a gene: 6. Germline V gene lookup returns CDR1 MNHNY and CDR2 SVGAGI (reference sequence). The CDR3 DNA sequence: TGTGCCAGCAGTTACACCTCAGGGGGCACCTATGGCTACACCTTC. Amino acids: CASSYTSGGTYGYTF.

V usage is TRBV18 and J usage is TRBJ1-4, with 8 bases matching TRBD1. V trimming: 6 bases; J trimming: 6 bases; junction bases outside the gene matches: 6. This CDR3 has 14 amino acids. The germline gives CDR1 KGHSH, CDR2 LQKENI. The CDR3 protein is CASSPDRAHEKLFF. The CDR3 nucleotides are TGTGCCAGCTCTCCGGACAGGGCCCATGAAAAACTGTTTTTT. Supplemented by reference TRBV18 and TRBJ1-4, the full variable domain reads NAGVMQNPRHLVRRRGQEARLRCSPMKGHSHVYWYRQLPEEGLKFMVYLQKENIIDESGMPKERFSAEFPKEGPSILRIQQVVRGDSAAYFCASSPDRAHEKLFFGSGTQLSVL.

This clone has only a few counts. The chain couples TRBV5-5 to TRBJ1-1; D is unresolved. CDR3 length equals 13 residues. Trimming removed 4 bases at V and 1 base at J, with 8 bases between. Germline values: CDR1 SGHKS, CDR2 YYEKEE (reference sequence). The DNA of the CDR3 is TGTGCCAGCAGCCCTCCGCGGAACACTGAAGCTTTCTTT. The encoded protein is CASSPPRNTEAFF.

This clone was seen once. V is TRBV6-6 and J is TRBJ1-2, with D possibly being TRBD1 (6 bases). Germline CDR1 and CDR2: MNHNY and SVGAGI (reference sequence). There are 14 residues in the CDR3. V lost 6 bases, J lost 7 bases, and 18 bases lay in between. The CDR3 nucleotides read TGTGCCAGCAGAGTTCCTGGGGGGGCGAGTGGCTACACCTTC. It encodes CASRVPGGASGYTF.

V usage is TRBV15 and J usage is TRBJ2-3; 8 nucleotides line up with TRBD1. The ends lost 1 base at V and 4 bases at J; junction bases unmatched: 7. Germline-derived CDR1 and CDR2 are LNHNV and YYDKDF (reference sequence). This CDR3 region has 16 residues. The CDR3 nucleotides are TGTGCCACCAGCAGAGTAGCAGGGGGCGCGGCAGATACGCAGTATTTT. This encodes CATSRVAGGAADTQYF.

The DNA of the CDR3 is TGTGCCAGTAGTATAGTTAGATTGGTCAATCAGCCCCAGCATTTT. Its translation is CASSIVRLVNQPQHF. V usage is TRBV19 and J usage is TRBJ1-5; D remains ambiguous. Germline V CDR1 and CDR2: LNHDA, SQIVND (reference sequence). The CDR3 is 15 residues long. Trimming took 1 base from V and 3 from J, leaving 10 bases between them.

The rearrangement uses TRBV5-1 and TRBJ2-7; weak D call: TRBD1 (5 bases). The germline V gene encodes CDR1 SGHRS and CDR2 YFSETQ. This CDR3 is built from 13 residues. Trimming removed 3 bases at V and 3 bases at J, with 10 bases between. The CDR3 nucleotides read TGCGCCAGCAGCTCAGGGAATTACTACGAGCAGTACTTC. The encoded protein is CASSSGNYYEQYF.

The genes are TRBV5-8 and TRBJ2-2; D is ambiguous. Between the trimmed V and J ends, which lost 0 bases and 4 bases, there was a span of 7 bases. Germline loops: CDR1 SGHTS, CDR2 YDEGEE. This CDR3 is 14 amino acids long. CDR3 sequence: CASSLVRSTGELFF. The CDR3 DNA is TGTGCCAGCAGCTTGGTCCGGAGCACCGGGGAGCTGTTTTTT.

This clone was observed a handful of times. This chain uses TRBV5-6 with TRBJ2-1; 10 bases match TRBD2. V shed 4 bases, J shed 3 bases, and the junction held 4 bases outside the gene matches. Germline CDR1 SGHDT, CDR2 YYEEEE. This CDR3 has 15 amino acids. CDR3 region: CASSISGGLYNEQFF. CDR3 nucleotides: TGTGCCAGCAGCATTAGCGGGGGGCTCTACAATGAGCAGTTCTTC.

The chain employs TRBV7-2 and TRBJ1-5; 8 nucleotides match TRBD1. V shed 4 bases, J shed 3 bases, and the junction held 8 bases outside the gene matches. The CDR3 extends over 16 amino acids. The germline V gene encodes CDR1 SGHTA and CDR2 FQGNSA. The CDR3 nucleotides are TGTGCCAGCAGCTCCCGGGACAGGTTCTACAATCAGCCCCAGCATTTT. It yields the protein CASSSRDRFYNQPQHF. Filled out from reference TRBV7-2 and TRBJ1-5, the complete variable domain reads GAGVSQSPSNKVTEKGKDVELRCDPISGHTALYWYRQSLGQGLEFLIYFQGNSAPDKSGLPSDRFSAERTGGSVSTLTIQRTQQEDSAVYLCASSSRDRFYNQPQHFGDGTRLSIL.

The V and J genes are TRBV6-5 and TRBJ2-1; possibly TRBD2 for D (7 bases). Germline CDR1 is MNHEY and CDR2 is SVGAGI. The CDR3 sequence is 13 residues long. V was trimmed by 4 bases and J by 6 bases, leaving 10 bases between them. DNA of the CDR3: TGTGCCAGCAGTTGGAGGGGGGGCAATGAGCAGTTCTTC. It codes for CASSWRGGNEQFF.

This chain uses TRBV6-1 with TRBJ2-7; D not certain. The ends were cut back, 6 bases at V and 3 bases at J, with 6 bases in the middle. Looked up from germline, CDR1 is MNHNS and CDR2 is SASEGT. The length of the CDR3 is 11 residues. The CDR3 DNA reads as TGTGCCAGCAGGAACTACTACGAGCAGTACTTC. Translated, it gives CASRNYYEQYF.

This chain joins TRBV6-1 and TRBJ2-7, with D perhaps TRBD1 (6 bases). V was clipped by 6 bases and J by 2 bases, with 14 bases between them. This CDR3 contains 14 residues. Germline CDR1 and CDR2: MNHNS and SASEGT. The CDR3 DNA sequence: TGTGCCAGCAGGGACAACAGGGCGACCTACGAGCAGTACTTC. It yields the protein CASRDNRATYEQYF.

This chain joins TRBV19 and TRBJ2-1; 13 bases match TRBD2. CDR3 length: 16 residues. The trim removed 7 bases at V and 4 bases at J, leaving 7 bases unmatched. Germline-derived CDR1 and CDR2 are LNHDA and SQIVND (reference sequence). The CDR3 reads CASTRGLAGAYNEQFF. CDR3 nucleotides: TGTGCCAGTACCCGAGGACTAGCGGGGGCGTACAATGAGCAGTTCTTC.